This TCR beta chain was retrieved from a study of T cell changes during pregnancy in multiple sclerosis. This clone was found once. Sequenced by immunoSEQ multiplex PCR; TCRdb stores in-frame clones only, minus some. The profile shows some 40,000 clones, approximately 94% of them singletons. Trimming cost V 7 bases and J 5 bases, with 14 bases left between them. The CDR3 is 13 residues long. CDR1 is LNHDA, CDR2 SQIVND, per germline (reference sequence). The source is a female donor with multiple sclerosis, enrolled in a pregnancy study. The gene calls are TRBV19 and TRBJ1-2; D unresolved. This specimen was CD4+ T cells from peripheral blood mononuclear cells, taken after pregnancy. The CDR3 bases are TGTGCCAGTACGGAGTCCCACAAATATGGCTACACCTTC. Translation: CASTESHKYGYTF. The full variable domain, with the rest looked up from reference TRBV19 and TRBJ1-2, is DGGITQSPKYLFRKEGQNVTLSCEQNLNHDAMYWYRQDPGQGLRLIYYSQIVNDFQKGDIAEGYSVSREKKESFPLTVTSAQKNPTAFYLCASTESHKYGYTFGSGTRLTVV.